Listed below are T cell receptor beta chains from one sample, sequenced in a study of early T cells in non-severe SARS-CoV-2 infection. From the 5' RACE reads, TCRdb called clonotypes with MiXCR, one entry per CDR3 protein. The sample holds 40,000 to 55,000 distinct CDR3 sequences; more than 6.5% are singletons and the top ten take approximately 6.3%. Material: whole blood. These receptors all stem from an adult who was a healthcare worker with PCR-confirmed SARS-CoV-2 infection or an uninfected control (not recorded which). Each CDR3 is given with its conserved first and last residue. A D gene is named only where the DNA matches it firmly. Only part of the rows carry a size: once, few, many, or a class if the clone is expanded.

d_call j_call clone_size v_call cdr3_aa cdr3_nt
NA TRBJ1-2 few TRBV12-3/TRBV12-4 CASSHPLGGALYGYTF TGTGCCAGCAGTCACCCCTTAGGGGGAGCGCTATATGGCTACACCTTC
TRBD2 TRBJ2-1 NA TRBV6-1 CASSEIGLVDEQFF TGTGCCAGCAGTGAAATTGGACTAGTGGATGAGCAGTTCTTC
TRBD2 TRBJ2-3 NA TRBV19 CASSPQLAGGGDTQYF TGTGCCAGTAGTCCCCAACTAGCGGGGGGGGGAGATACGCAGTATTTT
TRBD1 TRBJ1-4 NA TRBV19 CATEDRLHEKLFF TGTGCCACCGAGGACAGGCTTCATGAAAAACTGTTTTTT
TRBD1 TRBJ2-1 NA TRBV11-2 CASSRPGQGYNEQFF TGTGCCAGCAGCCGCCCCGGACAGGGCTACAATGAGCAGTTCTTC
TRBD1 TRBJ2-1 many TRBV27 CASSLYLDRGVNEQFF TGTGCCAGCAGTTTATACTTGGACAGGGGAGTCAATGAGCAGTTCTTC
NA TRBJ1-1 many TRBV28 CASSFNGGRSNTEAFF TGTGCCAGCAGTTTCAATGGCGGACGCTCGAACACTGAAGCTTTCTTT
NA TRBJ1-1 many TRBV3-1 CASSRSGTTGTEAFF TGTGCCAGCAGCCGCTCCGGGACCACCGGGACTGAAGCTTTCTTT
NA TRBJ2-5 many TRBV29-1 CSVANNQETQYF TGCAGCGTTGCCAATAACCAAGAGACCCAGTACTTC
TRBD1 TRBJ1-2 many TRBV2 CASSVGTGFYGYTF TGTGCCAGCAGTGTTGGGACAGGGTTCTATGGCTACACCTTC
NA TRBJ2-4 many TRBV20-1 CSAPTGQFRNIQYF TGCAGTGCCCCGACCGGACAGTTTAGAAACATTCAGTACTTC
NA TRBJ2-7 many TRBV6-1 CASSHTGSSSYEQYF TGTGCCAGCAGTCATACAGGGTCCTCCTCCTACGAGCAGTACTTC
TRBD2 TRBJ2-1 few TRBV28 CASSPSGLATPARFF TGTGCCAGCAGTCCTTCGGGACTAGCAACTCCTGCTCGGTTCTTC